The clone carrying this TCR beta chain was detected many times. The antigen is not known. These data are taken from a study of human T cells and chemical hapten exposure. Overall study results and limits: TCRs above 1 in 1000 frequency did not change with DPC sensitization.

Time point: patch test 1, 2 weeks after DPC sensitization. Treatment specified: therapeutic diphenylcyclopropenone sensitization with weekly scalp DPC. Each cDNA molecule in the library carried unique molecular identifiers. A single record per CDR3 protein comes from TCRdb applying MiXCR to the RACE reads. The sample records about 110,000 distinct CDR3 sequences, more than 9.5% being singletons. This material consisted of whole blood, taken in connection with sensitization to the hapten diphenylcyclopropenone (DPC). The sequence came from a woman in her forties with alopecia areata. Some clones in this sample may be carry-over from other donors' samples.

CDR3 coding DNA: TGTGCCAGCAGCTTGGCCTTGACAGCTTCCGAGCAGTACTTC. This codes for CASSLALTASEQYF. The chain has TRBV5-4 and TRBJ2-7, with D perhaps TRBD1 (5 bases). CDR1 is SGHNT and CDR2 is YYREEE in the germline V gene (reference sequence). The V end lost 0 bases, the J end lost 6 bases, and 13 bases lay between the germline ends. The CDR3 has 14 amino acids.